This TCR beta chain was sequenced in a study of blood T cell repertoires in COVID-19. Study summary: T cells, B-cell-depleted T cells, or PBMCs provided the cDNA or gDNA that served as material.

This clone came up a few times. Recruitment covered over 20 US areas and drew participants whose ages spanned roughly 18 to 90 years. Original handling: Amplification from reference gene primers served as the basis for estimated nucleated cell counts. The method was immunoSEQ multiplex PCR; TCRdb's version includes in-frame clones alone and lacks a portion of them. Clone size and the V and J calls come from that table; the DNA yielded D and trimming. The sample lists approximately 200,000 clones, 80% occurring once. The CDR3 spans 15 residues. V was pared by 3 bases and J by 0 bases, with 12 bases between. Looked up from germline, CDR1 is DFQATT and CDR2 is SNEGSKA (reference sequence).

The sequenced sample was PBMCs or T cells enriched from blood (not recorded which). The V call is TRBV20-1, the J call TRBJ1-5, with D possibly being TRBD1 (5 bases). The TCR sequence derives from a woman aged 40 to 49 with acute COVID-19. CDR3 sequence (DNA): TGCAGTGCTAGTTCGGTAGGGGATAGCAATCAGCCCCAGCATTTT. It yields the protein CSASSVGDSNQPQHF.